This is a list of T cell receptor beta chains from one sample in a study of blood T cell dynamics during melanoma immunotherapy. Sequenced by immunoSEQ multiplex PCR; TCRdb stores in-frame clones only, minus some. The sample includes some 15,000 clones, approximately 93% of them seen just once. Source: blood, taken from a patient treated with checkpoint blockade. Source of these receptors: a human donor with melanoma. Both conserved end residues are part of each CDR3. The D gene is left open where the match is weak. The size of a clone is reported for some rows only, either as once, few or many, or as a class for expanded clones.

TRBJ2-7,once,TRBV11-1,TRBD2,TGTGCCAGCAGCGCCCGACTAGCGGGGGCCCGGTCCTACGAGCAGTACTTC,CASSARLAGARSYEQYF
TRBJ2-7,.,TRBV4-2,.,TGTGCCAGCAGCCAAGTAGGGGCCTACGAGCAGTACTTC,CASSQVGAYEQYF
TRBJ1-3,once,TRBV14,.,TGTGCCAGCAGCCAAGATTTAGTGGGGGGGCGAAGAAACACCATATATTTT,CASSQDLVGGRRNTIYF
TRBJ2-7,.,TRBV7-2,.,TGTGCCAGCAGCTTAGAGGGAAAGGGGTTGGACGAGCAGTACTTC,CASSLEGKGLDEQYF
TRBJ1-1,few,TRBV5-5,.,TGTGCCAGCAGCCCCCGAACTATGAACACTGAAGCTTTCTTT,CASSPRTMNTEAFF
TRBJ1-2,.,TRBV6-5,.,TGTGCCAGCAGTTACAACCCGGACCCGAGGAATGGCTACACCTTC,CASSYNPDPRNGYTF
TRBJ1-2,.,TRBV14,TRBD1,TGTGCCAGCAGCCAGAGACAGGGTTCGAACTATGGCTACACCTTC,CASSQRQGSNYGYTF
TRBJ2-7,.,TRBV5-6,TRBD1,TGTGCCAGCAGCTCAGTACAGGGGTACGAGCAGTACTTC,CASSSVQGYEQYF
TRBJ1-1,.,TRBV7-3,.,TGTGCCAGCAGCACGGAGGGGTCGCGGAACACTGAAGCTTTCTTT,CASSTEGSRNTEAFF
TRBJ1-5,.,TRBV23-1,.,TGCGCCACCAGGGAAGACGGACAGCCCCAGCATTTT,CATREDGQPQHF
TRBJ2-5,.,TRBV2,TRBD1,TGTGCCAGCACCGGGACAGGGGCTGGAGAGACCCAGTACTTC,CASTGTGAGETQYF
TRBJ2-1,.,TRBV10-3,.,TGTGCCATCAGTGAGAGGGGTAGCCGGGACGGCAATGAGCAGTTCTTC,CAISERGSRDGNEQFF
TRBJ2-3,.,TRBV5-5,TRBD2,TGTGCCAGCAGCCTATGGACTAGCGGGAATTCGCAGTATTTT,CASSLWTSGNSQYF
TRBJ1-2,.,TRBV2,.,TGTGCCAGCAGCGCGACAGCCAACTATGGCTACACCTTC,CASSATANYGYTF
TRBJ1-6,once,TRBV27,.,TGTGCCACCAGGGGCATTTCTAATTCACCCCTCCACTTT,CATRGISNSPLHF
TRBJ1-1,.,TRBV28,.,TGTGCCAGCACGTCCGGGGGCGGCGGGAACACTGAAGCTTTCTTT,CASTSGGGGNTEAFF
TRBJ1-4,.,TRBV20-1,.,TGCAGTGTAGGGGGGAATGAAAAACTGTTTTTT,CSVGGNEKLFF
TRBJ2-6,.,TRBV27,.,TGTGCCAGCAGTTTGGGGCAATTCTCTGGGGCCAACGTCCTGACTTTC,CASSLGQFSGANVLTF
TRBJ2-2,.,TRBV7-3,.,TGTGCCAGCAGCTCAGGAAACACCGGGGAGCTGTTTTTT,CASSSGNTGELFF
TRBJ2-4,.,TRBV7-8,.,TGTGCCAGCAGCGAAAGTATTAGGTTGGACAGTCATCAGATTCAGTACTTC,CASSESIRLDSHQIQYF
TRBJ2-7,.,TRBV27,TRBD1,TGTGCCAGCAGTTTATCACAACCCGGACAGGGGGCCTCCTACGAGCAGTACTTC,CASSLSQPGQGASYEQYF
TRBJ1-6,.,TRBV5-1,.,TGCGCCAGCAGCTCACCAGGGAGCAATTCACCCCTCCACTTT,CASSSPGSNSPLHF
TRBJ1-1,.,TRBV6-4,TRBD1,TGTGCCACCTCGGGGACAGCCGGGGGGAACACTGAAGCTTTCTTT,CATSGTAGGNTEAFF
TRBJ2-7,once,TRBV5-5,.,TGTGCCAGCACCCCGGAACTTCTCACTTCCTACGAGCAGTACTTC,CASTPELLTSYEQYF